Here is one T cell receptor (beta chain) with its context. With the 5' RACE reads reprocessed, TCRdb shows one record per CDR3 protein and no DNA. The sample is made up of about 160,000 distinct CDR3 sequences, and the top ten hold 2.4% of it. This record comes from a study of monozygotic twins with inflammatory bowel disease. Germline assignment: CDR1 LGHNA and CDR2 YNFKEQ. This CDR3 region has 18 residues. The chain has TRBV4-2 and TRBJ2-5; as DNA is missing, the TRBD1 call by TCRdb cannot be tested. The sample was blood. The sequence came from a human donor with ulcerative colitis or Crohn's disease, or a healthy co-twin of an affected twin (not recorded which). Here the CDR3 reads CASSGPSRRQGGQETQYF.